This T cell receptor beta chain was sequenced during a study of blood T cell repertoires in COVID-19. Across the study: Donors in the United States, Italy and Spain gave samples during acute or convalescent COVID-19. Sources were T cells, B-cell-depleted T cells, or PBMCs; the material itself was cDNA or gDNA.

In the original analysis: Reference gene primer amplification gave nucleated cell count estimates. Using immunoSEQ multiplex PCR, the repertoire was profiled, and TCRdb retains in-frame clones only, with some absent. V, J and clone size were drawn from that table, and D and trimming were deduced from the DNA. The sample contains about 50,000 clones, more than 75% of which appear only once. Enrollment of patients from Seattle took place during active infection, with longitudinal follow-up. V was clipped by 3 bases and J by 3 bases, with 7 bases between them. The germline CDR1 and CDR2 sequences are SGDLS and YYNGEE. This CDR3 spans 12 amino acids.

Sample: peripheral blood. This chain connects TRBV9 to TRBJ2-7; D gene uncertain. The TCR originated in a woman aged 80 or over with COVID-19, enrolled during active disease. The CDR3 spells CASSGSGYEQYF. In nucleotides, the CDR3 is TGTGCCAGCAGCGGTTCAGGCTACGAGCAGTACTTC.